This TCR beta chain was captured by sequencing in a study of graft-versus-host responses after intestinal transplantation. Turning to the study itself: Each of the recipients got a multivisceral, liver-intestinal, or isolated intestinal transplant.

Only in-frame clones appear in the TCRdb table, and some are missing; sequencing was by immunoSEQ multiplex PCR. This sample has about 54,000 clones, with about 89% found just once. The CDR3 length is 13 residues. From germline, CDR1 is LNHDA and CDR2 SQIVND (reference sequence). Trimming left V 1 base short and J 11 bases short, with 12 bases between. Here the sequenced sample was PBMCs, taken 650 to 670 days after intestinal transplant. The gene calls are TRBV19 and TRBJ1-5; D call uncertain. This TCR derives from a human patient who received an intestinal transplant, so some T cells may come from the graft donor. This chain's CDR3 is CASSIGPTSTQHF. The CDR3 DNA sequence: TGTGCCAGTAGTATAGGGCCGACGAGTACCCAGCATTTT.